This TCR beta chain stems from a study of blood T cell repertoires in COVID-19 (dated by TCRdb to the early 2020s). Broadly, across the study: Samples from collaborators originated in the United States, Italy and Spain and spanned both the acute and convalescent phases of COVID-19. The material from the prospective study consisted of cDNA or gDNA derived from T cells, B-cell-depleted T cells, or PBMCs. The samples were drawn from two sources: the first 160 participants of the ongoing ImmuneRACE study, and 1,200 or so subjects contributed by 6 global collaborators. The sample metadata nearly always contained a de-identified subject ID, COVID-19 status, age in years and sex. Deeply sampled blood TCRbeta repertoires from subjects exposed to, actively infected with, or recovered from COVID-19 were included in the dataset. Where available, HLA class I and class II types were taken from metadata supplied by the sample provider and were not determined by assay-based typing. The repertoires were made available in a free public database intended to serve as a resource for research on the immune response to SARS-CoV-2.

Results the study describes overall, beyond this receptor: The amount of clinical and demographic metadata varied by source and participant and was provided uncurated.

About this clone: The specificity of this receptor is unknown. Qualities for individual bases were not recorded, and no much larger clone is one base off.

The immunoSEQ Assay, a bias-controlled multiplex PCR, was used to amplify TCRbeta CDR3 regions from genomic DNA. The study's processing was this. Nucleated cell counts per sample were estimated from amplification of reference gene primers within the assay. To quantify the absolute abundance of each unique TCRbeta CDR3 rearrangement, sequence reads were collapsed and filtered. Productive Simpson clonality was computed per sample as the square root of Simpson's diversity index over productive rearrangements. TCRdb provides this immuneACCESS table in a form limited to in-frame rearrangements. Some clones are lacking; in checked studies, under half of them reflect an unresolved V gene, and why the rest are absent is not known. Clone size and V and J calls were adopted from that table, with D and trimming inferred from the DNA. The sample data list a few hundred thousand clones, and more than 70% of these were observed just once. The ten largest clones take up approximately 1.3% of the sample.

The CDR3 holds 15 amino acids from the cysteine to the phenylalanine. Only the CDR3 part of the read is kept: 45 bases, read in frame from the first base. The junction carries 21 bases between V and J, which are trimmed by 7 bases and 8 bases respectively. The germline V gene encodes CDR1 MNHEY and CDR2 SVGEGT. The collaborating institutions used their own protocols to collect whole blood in K2EDTA tubes. For TCRbeta analysis, collaborators shipped samples as frozen whole blood, isolated PBMCs, or DNA extracted from either of those sample types. This sequence uses TRBV6-2 or TRBV6-3 and TRBJ2-1, and possibly TRBD2, on 6 matching bases. The sequencing input was peripheral blood. The TCR sequence derives from a woman aged 50 to 60 with acute or convalescent COVID-19. The DNA is TGTGCCAGCAACCCGGGACTCACTATTACGGATGAGCAGTTCTTC. Translated, this is CASNPGLTITDEQFF.